This TCR beta chain was identified in a study of blood T cell repertoires in COVID-19 (TCRdb year 2020). Context from the whole study: Samples covering the acute and convalescent phases of COVID-19 were provided by collaborators in the United States, Italy and Spain. The material from the prospective study consisted of cDNA or gDNA derived from T cells, B-cell-depleted T cells, or PBMCs. Subjects who had been exposed to COVID-19, were actively infected with it, or had recovered from it provided the deeply sampled blood TCRbeta repertoires that made up the dataset. The repertoires were released in a freely available public database meant as a resource for research on the immune response to SARS-CoV-2. The samples were drawn from two sources: the first 160 participants of the ongoing ImmuneRACE study, and over 1,000 subjects contributed by 6 global collaborators. The sample metadata nearly always contained a de-identified subject ID, COVID-19 status, age in years and sex. HLA class I and class II types, where available, came from metadata supplied by the sample provider rather than from assay-based typing.

The CDR3, from cysteine to phenylalanine, totals 12 residues. Only the CDR3 part of the read is kept: 36 bases, read in frame from the first base. At the junction V is shortened by 8 bases and J by 5 bases, with 12 bases in between. Per the germline V gene, SNHLY is the CDR1 and FYNNEI is the CDR2. The immunoSEQ Assay, a bias-controlled multiplex PCR, was used to amplify TCRbeta CDR3 regions from genomic DNA. The source study handled its data this way. Nucleated cell counts per sample were estimated from amplification of reference gene primers within the assay. To quantify the absolute abundance of each unique TCRbeta CDR3 rearrangement, sequence reads were collapsed and filtered. For each sample, productive Simpson clonality was calculated by taking the square root of Simpson's diversity index across productive rearrangements. TCRdb re-hosts the immuneACCESS table, in-frame sequences only. Its copies lack some clones; in the studies checked, an unresolved V gene accounts for under half of them, and the cause for the rest is not known. Clone size and V and J calls were adopted from that table, with D and trimming inferred from the DNA. This sample is represented by 20,000 or so clones; approximately 90% of them were singletons. Of the sample, approximately 3.8% is held by the ten largest clones.

On this clone: Its antigen is unknown. No qualities accompany the bases; no much larger clone lies one base away.

Broader findings and caveats from the paper: Clinical and demographic metadata were provided uncurated, with the amount varying by source and participant.

The collaborating institutions used their own protocols to collect whole blood in K2EDTA tubes. For TCRbeta analysis, collaborators shipped samples as frozen whole blood, isolated PBMCs, or DNA extracted from either of those sample types. The clonotype comes from a man aged 45-65 years with active COVID-19. The rearrangement joined TRBV2 to TRBJ1-1, with no confidently assigned D gene. The material sequenced was peripheral blood. CDR3 protein: CASSGDFTEAFF. In nucleotides, the sequence is TGTGCCAGCTCTGGAGACTTTACTGAAGCTTTCTTT.